This T cell receptor (beta chain) was recovered during a study of OX40 agonist ivuxolimab in advanced cancers. Study-level information: Treatment of patients was with ivuxolimab, an agonistic anti-OX40 (CD134) antibody. Mean age about 60 years, range roughly 20 to 85; roughly 80% male.

On this clone: Its antigen is not known.

The germline V and J ends were trimmed by 5 bases and 2 bases, with 12 bases remaining between them. This CDR3 comprises 15 residues. The germline V gene encodes CDR1 SGHAT and CDR2 FQNNGV. Findings of the study overall: With doses of 0.1 to 3.0 mg/kg, CD4+ and CD8+ blood T cells had undergone clonal expansion by week 6.

Produced via immunoSEQ multiplex PCR; TCRdb's table is partial and in-frame only. The table includes 50,000 or so clones, approximately 90% detected once. The chain uses TRBV11-2 and TRBJ1-4; possible D gene TRBD1, 6 bases. This clonotype was obtained from an adult with an advanced solid tumor such as melanoma, head and neck, liver or kidney cancer. Sample: CD4+ or CD8+ T cells sorted from blood, taken in a trial of the OX40 agonist ivuxolimab. CDR3: CASSLQGATNEKLFF. The CDR3 DNA sequence: TGTGCCAGCAGCCTACAGGGTGCGACTAATGAAAAACTGTTTTTT.